These 25 T cell receptor beta chains were sequenced from one sample in a study of blood T cell repertoires in COVID-19. Repertoires were generated with immunoSEQ multiplex PCR, while TCRdb's copy carries only in-frame clones and drops some. In the table there are about 150,000 clones, about 87% of which are singletons. Specimen: peripheral blood. The receptors here all came from a human donor with COVID-19, enrolled during active disease. The donor label of this sample is uncertain.

This clone has only a few counts. The chain uses TRBV2 and TRBJ1-6; tentative D call: TRBD1 (6 bases). V was trimmed by 6 bases and J by 7 bases, leaving 13 bases between them. Germline V gene data show CDR1 as SNHLY and CDR2 as FYNNEI. The CDR3 sequence is 14 residues long. The chain's CDR3 is CASRWQGRNSPLHF. CDR3 nucleotides: TGTGCCAGCAGGTGGCAGGGGAGAAATTCACCCCTCCACTTT.

Only one count was recorded for this clone. The chain is built from TRBV14 and TRBJ1-6, with 9 positions matching TRBD1. CDR1 and CDR2 from the germline V gene are SGHDN and FVKESK. Trimming took 0 bases from V and 2 from J; bases not matched to a gene: 5. The CDR3 extends over 18 amino acids. This chain's CDR3 is CASSQDGTGSPYNSPLHF. CDR3 DNA sequence: TGTGCCAGCAGCCAAGACGGGACAGGGTCACCCTATAATTCACCCCTCCACTTT.

The CDR3 sequence: CASSTTRDTDTQYF. The CDR3 nucleotides are TGTGCCAGCAGCACCACTAGGGACACAGATACGCAGTATTTT. The genes are TRBV5-4 and TRBJ2-3, with TRBD2 as a possible D gene (5 bases). CDR3 length: 14 amino acids. V gave up 4 bases and J gave up 2 bases, with 11 bases separating them. Germline CDR1 SGHNT, CDR2 YYREEE (reference sequence). The complete variable domain, with remaining parts taken from reference TRBV5-4 and TRBJ2-3, reads ETGVTQSPTHLIKTRGQQVTLRCSSQSGHNTVSWYQQALGQGPQFIFQYYREEENGRGNFPPRFSGLQFPNYSSELNVNALELDDSALYLCASSTTRDTDTQYFGPGTRLTVL.

The chain joins TRBV5-4 to TRBJ1-2, with 9 bases fitting TRBD1. Germline CDR1 and CDR2: SGHNT and YYREEE (reference sequence). V shed 4 bases, J shed 1 base, and the junction held 11 bases outside the gene matches. CDR3 size: 17 residues. Here the CDR3 reads CASSPDLGQGYNYGYTF. The CDR3 DNA reads TGTGCCAGCAGCCCGGATCTCGGACAGGGGTATAACTATGGCTACACCTTC.

The chain recombines TRBV6-5 with TRBJ1-4, with unresolved D. CDR1 is MNHEY, CDR2 SVGAGI, per germline. The CDR3 has 12 amino acids. Between the trimmed V and J ends, which lost 8 bases and 10 bases, there was a span of 14 bases. In DNA, the CDR3 is TGTGCCAGCTCGGTCCCGCTTGGAAAACTGTTTTTT. Encoded protein: CASSVPLGKLFF.

This clone was counted once. Here the CDR3 DNA reads TGTGCCAGCTCACCCCCGGGACTGCCGAGCTCTGGGGCCAACGTCCTGACTTTC. This codes for CASSPPGLPSSGANVLTF. V and J are TRBV18 and TRBJ2-6, with D possibly being TRBD2 (6 bases). Looked up from germline, CDR1 is KGHSH and CDR2 is LQKENI. The V end was cut by 3 bases, the J end by 0 bases, with 15 bases between. The CDR3 length is 18 residues. Full variable domain (outside the CDR3, taken from reference TRBV18 and TRBJ2-6): NAGVMQNPRHLVRRRGQEARLRCSPMKGHSHVYWYRQLPEEGLKFMVYLQKENIIDESGMPKERFSAEFPKEGPSILRIQQVVRGDSAAYFCASSPPGLPSSGANVLTFGAGSRLTVL.

The chain combines TRBV21-1 with TRBJ1-1; TRBD1 reflects the table's D call only, with no check against the DNA. TRBV21-1 is designated a pseudogene. The CDR3 length is 14 residues. The CDR3 coding sequence is TGTGCCAGCAGCAAGGACAGGATGAACACTGAAGCTTTCTTT. Translated, it gives CASSKDRMNTEAFF.

The chain employs TRBV27 and TRBJ2-7; D is perhaps TRBD1 (5 bases). Germline V lookup: CDR1 MNHEY, CDR2 SMNVEV (reference sequence). V was cut by 4 bases and J by 7 bases, with 11 bases left in between. The CDR3 length is 12 residues. The DNA of the CDR3 is TGTGCCAGCAGTTGGCAGGGAAGAGAGCAGTACTTC. Protein product: CASSWQGREQYF.

The chain is built from TRBV4-1 and TRBJ2-2; no definite D call. V lost 0 bases, J lost 1 base, and 9 bases lay in between. Germline-derived CDR1 and CDR2 are MGHRA and YSYEKL. The length of the CDR3 is 16 residues. This CDR3 reads CASSQDAAGNTGELFF. DNA for the CDR3: TGCGCCAGCAGCCAAGATGCTGCAGGGAACACCGGGGAGCTGTTTTTT.

A single count supports this clone. The chain carries TRBV29-1 and TRBJ2-5, with a tentative D call TRBD1 (6 bases). Trimming stripped 8 bases from V and 4 bases from J, with 17 bases between. The CDR3 consists of 13 residues. Germline CDR1 is SQVTM and CDR2 is ANQGSEA. DNA of the CDR3: TGCAGCTTGGGGTCAGGGGTGAGAGAGACCCAGTACTTC. Its protein product is CSLGSGVRETQYF.

This sequence joins TRBV4-1 and TRBJ1-5; 9 bases are a match to TRBD1. The trim removed 4 bases at V and 5 bases at J, leaving 6 bases unmatched. Germline V gene data show CDR1 as MGHRA and CDR2 as YSYEKL. There are 15 residues in the CDR3. In DNA, the CDR3 is TGCGCCAGCAGCCCGACAGGGGGTATAGATCAGCCCCAGCATTTT. Its protein is CASSPTGGIDQPQHF.

The chain uses TRBV13 and TRBJ2-1; TRBD2 is a possible D gene (5 bases). This CDR3 comprises 13 residues. V dropped 6 bases and J dropped 8 bases, with 14 bases sitting between them. Germline CDR1 is PRHDT and CDR2 is FYEKMQ (reference sequence). The chain's CDR3 is CASRREFMHEQFF. The CDR3 bases are TGTGCCAGCAGGAGGGAGTTTATGCATGAGCAGTTCTTC.

The chain recombines TRBV6-1 with TRBJ2-2; 10 bases are shared with TRBD1. The CDR3 has 14 amino acids. Trimming at V came to 2 bases and at J to 9 bases, leaving 3 bases not matched to a gene. Per the germline V gene, CDR1 is MNHNS and CDR2 is SASEGT. CDR3 nucleotide sequence: TGTGCCAGCAGTGAAAGGACAGGGGGAAGGGAGCTGTTTTTT. It encodes CASSERTGGRELFF.

The chain has TRBV19 and TRBJ1-5, with D perhaps TRBD1 (5 bases). Per germline, CDR1 LNHDA and CDR2 SQIVND (reference sequence). V lost 5 bases and J lost 3, with 11 bases in between. CDR3 length: 14 residues. Written as DNA, the CDR3 is TGTGCCAGTAGTGTTGACAGTTTCAATCAGCCCCAGCATTTT. Protein sequence: CASSVDSFNQPQHF.

The chain links TRBV6-1 to TRBJ2-7, with D maybe TRBD1 (5 bases). V was clipped by 3 bases and J by 2 bases, with 14 bases between them. Germline lookup yields CDR1 MNHNS and CDR2 SASEGT. CDR3 length equals 15 residues. CDR3 in amino acids: CASSEYSQGTYEQYF. CDR3 sequence (DNA): TGTGCCAGCAGTGAGTACAGTCAGGGAACCTACGAGCAGTACTTC.

The chain couples TRBV6-5 to TRBJ2-4; D gene ambiguous. V lost 5 bases and J lost 7, with 15 bases in between. The CDR3 extends over 14 amino acids. From germline, CDR1 is MNHEY and CDR2 SVGAGI. The CDR3 protein is CASSPPPPRNIQYF. CDR3 in DNA: TGTGCCAGCAGTCCTCCCCCGCCGAGGAACATTCAGTACTTC.

V gene TRBV6-6 combines with J gene TRBJ1-2, with D maybe TRBD1 (6 bases). Trimming removed 5 bases from V and 8 bases from J, with 18 bases in between. CDR1 is MNHNY, CDR2 SVGAGI, per germline (reference sequence). This CDR3 has 14 residues. The CDR3 DNA reads TGTGCCAGCAGTACACAGGGTGGCCTAGGGGGCTACACCTTC. This codes for CASSTQGGLGGYTF.

The rearrangement joins TRBV5-1 to TRBJ2-7, with D possibly TRBD2 on 6 matching bases. The CDR3 covers 13 residues. V lost 2 bases, J lost 6 bases, and 12 bases lay in between. Germline V gene lookup returns CDR1 SGHRS and CDR2 YFSETQ. Here the CDR3 reads CASSFSTSREQYF. CDR3 sequence (DNA): TGCGCCAGCAGCTTTAGTACTAGCCGCGAGCAGTACTTC.

V gene TRBV18 combines with J gene TRBJ2-7, with D possibly matching TRBD1 (5 bases). V was clipped by 8 bases and J by 5 bases, with 19 bases between them. Germline V gene sequence: CDR1 KGHSH, CDR2 LQKENI. The CDR3 is 14 residues long. For the CDR3, the DNA is TGTGCCAGCGGCCGCGACAGCACCGTTAACGAGCAGTACTTC. Its translation is CASGRDSTVNEQYF.

V gene TRBV3-1 (or the pseudogene TRBV3-2) combines with J gene TRBJ2-3; no reliable D call. V lost 4 bases and J 0 bases, leaving 8 bases between the germline ends. From germline, CDR1 is LGHDT and CDR2 YNNKEL (reference sequence). The CDR3 is 14 residues long. CDR3 DNA: TGTGCCAGCAGCCGGGCAGCTAGCACAGATACGCAGTATTTT. Translation gives CASSRAASTDTQYF.

This clone appeared once. The V gene is TRBV5-1, the J gene TRBJ2-2; TRBD1 agrees at 8 bases. The CDR3 runs 14 residues. From germline, CDR1 is SGHRS and CDR2 YFSETQ. The trim removed 4 bases at V and 6 bases at J, leaving 5 bases unmatched. The DNA for the CDR3 is TGCGCCAGCAGCCCGGACAGGGAGGCCGGGGAGCTGTTTTTT. Translation gives CASSPDREAGELFF.

This chain connects TRBV9 to TRBJ2-7; D unclear. The CDR3 totals 15 residues. The germline V gene encodes CDR1 SGDLS and CDR2 YYNGEE. V was shortened by 2 bases and J by 4 bases, with 16 bases between the two germline ends. The CDR3 spells CASSVASLPTYEQYF. The CDR3, as DNA: TGTGCCAGCAGCGTGGCTAGTCTTCCAACATACGAGCAGTACTTC. Full variable domain (outside the CDR3, taken from reference TRBV9 and TRBJ2-7): DSGVTQTPKHLITATGQRVTLRCSPRSGDLSVYWYQQSLDQGLQFLIQYYNGEERAKGNILERFSAQQFPDLHSELNLSSLELGDSALYFCASSVASLPTYEQYFGPGTRLTVT.

Concerning this clone itself: Compared with germline, one end of the junction differs, possibly owing to a read error. This chain joins TRBV30 and TRBJ2-3, with 10 bases identical to TRBD2. This CDR3 region has 13 residues. Germline-derived CDR1 and CDR2 are GTSNPN and SVGIG (reference sequence). The CDR3 nucleotides are TGTGCCTGGAGTGTCGAGCCCGGACTAGCGGCACATTTT. This gives the protein CAWSVEPGLAAHF.

There are a few counts of this clone. The V and J genes are TRBV29-1 and TRBJ1-1, with unresolved D. The CDR3 has 13 residues. Trimming left V 7 bases short and J 1 base short, with 13 bases between. Germline CDR1 SQVTM, CDR2 ANQGSEA. The CDR3 protein is CSGRRESNTEAFF. The DNA for the CDR3 is TGCAGCGGCCGAAGGGAGTCGAACACTGAAGCTTTCTTT.

V usage is TRBV6-6 and J usage is TRBJ2-5; unclear D gene. The V gene lost 6 bases and the J gene lost 5 bases, with 13 bases spanning the gap. This CDR3 has 13 residues. CDR1 and CDR2 from the germline V gene are MNHNY and SVGAGI (reference sequence). The CDR3 region has the DNA TGTGCCAGCAGCCGTCCCCAACTTGAGACCCAGTACTTC. Translating gives CASSRPQLETQYF.